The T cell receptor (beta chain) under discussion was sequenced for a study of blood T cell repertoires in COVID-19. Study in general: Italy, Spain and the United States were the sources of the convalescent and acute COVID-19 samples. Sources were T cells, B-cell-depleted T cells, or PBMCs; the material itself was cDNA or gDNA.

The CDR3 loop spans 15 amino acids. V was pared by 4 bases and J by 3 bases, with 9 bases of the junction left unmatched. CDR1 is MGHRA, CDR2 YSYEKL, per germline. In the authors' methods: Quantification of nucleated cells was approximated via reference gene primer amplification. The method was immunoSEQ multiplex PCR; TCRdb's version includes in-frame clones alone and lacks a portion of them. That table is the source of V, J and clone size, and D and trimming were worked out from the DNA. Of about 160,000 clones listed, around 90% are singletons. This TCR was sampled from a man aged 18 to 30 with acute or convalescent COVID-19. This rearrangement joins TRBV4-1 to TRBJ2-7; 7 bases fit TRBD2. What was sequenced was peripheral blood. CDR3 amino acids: CASSRERGTHYEQYF. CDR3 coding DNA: TGCGCCAGCAGCCGGGAGCGGGGAACCCACTACGAGCAGTACTTC.